The clone carrying this T cell receptor beta chain was seen only a few times. Its antigen remains unknown. This entry comes from a study of blood T cells in healthy people across ages. Study-wide results and caveats: Long-lived and aged donors differed, with more naive CD4+ cells and higher diversity in the long-lived.

Together with a sample-barcoded 5' primer, a J-beta primer mix was included in a second PCR lasting about 7 to 12 cycles. Tags on each cDNA molecule came from a template-switch adaptor with 12 random nucleotides. TCRdb re-called the 5' RACE reads through MiXCR, storing one row per CDR3 protein. The sample has more than 500,000 distinct CDR3 sequences; around 27% are singletons. Trimming removed 6 bases at V and 7 bases at J, with 21 bases between. The CDR3 contains 16 residues. The same sample was also studied in work on T cells of mothers and their children.

The rearrangement uses TRBV12-3 or TRBV12-4 and TRBJ1-4; maybe TRBD1 (6 bases). The TCR comes from a boy aged 2-15 years in good health. Source material: blood. The CDR3 sequence: CASSLPVTGMGEKLFF. The DNA for the CDR3 is TGTGCCAGCAGCCTTCCGGTAACAGGGATGGGTGAAAAACTGTTTTTT.